Only a few counts were recorded for the clone carrying this T cell receptor (beta chain). Its antigen is undetermined. The V gene's germline CDR1 is MGHRA and CDR2 YSYEKL. The CDR3 is 15 residues long. These data belong to a study of blood T cells in healthy people across ages. For the study at large: Researchers report that template switching captured about one barcoded beta molecule per two T cells.

Study-level findings and limits: Calculation of diversity from one million T cells yielded estimates considered to be underestimates.

Sample-barcoded 5' priming and a J-beta primer mix drove a second PCR of roughly 7 to 11 cycles. TCRdb reprocessed the 5' RACE reads via MiXCR and lists one record per CDR3 protein. The sample includes roughly 680,000 distinct CDR3 sequences, approximately 21% seen only once; the top ten take more than 3%. The TCR was taken from a man between 65 and 80 years old in good health. This sequence joins TRBV4-1 and TRBJ2-5; weak D call: TRBD2 (5 bases). The DNA end lines up better with TRBJ2-1; the J call may be wrong. Sequencing input: blood. The CDR3 loop reads CASSQEAEAYNEQFF. The CDR3 DNA sequence: TGCGCCAGCAGCCAAGAAGCGGAGGCATACAATGAGCAGTTCTTC.